What follows are 30 T cell receptor beta chains derived from one specimen sequenced in a study of blood T cell repertoires in COVID-19. Using immunoSEQ multiplex PCR, the repertoire was profiled, and TCRdb retains in-frame clones only, with some absent. The sample gives 150,000 to 200,000 clones, about 85% of which show up once; approximately 3.3% is in the top ten. Sequenced: peripheral blood. All receptors come from a human donor with acute or convalescent COVID-19. The donor label of this sample is uncertain.

V usage is TRBV28 and J usage is TRBJ1-1; perhaps TRBD1 as D (5 bases). The CDR3 extends over 15 amino acids. Germline assignment: CDR1 MDHEN and CDR2 SYDVKM. Trimming cost V 3 bases and J 5 bases, with 16 bases left between them. The chain's CDR3 is CASSFAGLTDTEAFF. The CDR3 DNA follows: TGTGCCAGCAGTTTCGCGGGGCTGACGGATACTGAAGCTTTCTTT.

The V call is TRBV4-2, the J call TRBJ2-1, with TRBD1 as a possible D gene (6 bases). The CDR3 has 16 residues. V gave up 5 bases and J gave up 8 bases, with 22 bases separating them. Germline loops: CDR1 LGHNA, CDR2 YNFKEQ. This CDR3 reads CASSKRGWDSTDEQFF. The CDR3 DNA is TGTGCCAGCAGCAAAAGGGGGTGGGATTCAACCGATGAGCAGTTCTTC.

This clone came up once. CDR3 sequence reads: CASSPGQQGNTIYF. CDR3 DNA: TGTGCCAGCTCACCAGGACAGCAAGGAAACACCATATATTTT. This sequence joins TRBV18 and TRBJ1-3; TRBD1 is a possible D gene (6 bases). This CDR3 comprises 14 residues. Trimming shortened V by 2 bases and J by 4 bases, and 9 bases separated the two germline ends. Germline V gives CDR1 KGHSH, CDR2 LQKENI.

In its sample, this clone was seen once. V is TRBV6-5 and J is TRBJ1-1; perhaps TRBD1 as D (5 bases). The V end was cut by 2 bases, the J end by 10 bases, with 14 bases between. This CDR3 region has 13 residues. Germline CDR1 reads MNHEY; CDR2 reads SVGAGI. The CDR3 sequence is CASSYGGYHGAFF. The CDR3, as DNA: TGTGCCAGCAGTTACGGGGGGTATCACGGAGCTTTCTTT.

The chain has TRBV28 and TRBJ1-5, with D maybe TRBD1 (6 bases). Between the trimmed V and J ends, which lost 3 bases and 3 bases, there was a span of 12 bases. The CDR3 is made up of 15 amino acids. The germline CDR1 and CDR2 sequences are MDHEN and SYDVKM. The CDR3 DNA sequence: TGTGCCAGCAGTTTCACAGGGTCCTACAATCAGCCCCAGCATTTT. Its translation: CASSFTGSYNQPQHF.

The V gene is TRBV7-8, the J gene TRBJ1-2; D gene uncertain. V lost 1 base and J 4 bases, leaving 16 bases between the germline ends. Germline V gives CDR1 SGHVS, CDR2 FQNEAQ. This CDR3 contains 16 residues. The CDR3 loop is CASSLDRAGGVYGYTF. The CDR3 DNA follows: TGTGCCAGCAGCTTAGATCGTGCGGGTGGGGTCTATGGCTACACCTTC.

The chain employs TRBV4-2 and TRBJ2-3; TRBD2 matches at 8 bases. The germline CDR1 and CDR2 sequences are LGHNA and YNFKEQ. The J segment lost 4 bases and the V segment lost 2 bases, leaving 5 bases of the junction unmatched. The CDR3 is made up of 15 amino acids. The CDR3 sequence: CASSQWGLDPDTQYF. In DNA, the CDR3 is TGTGCCAGCAGCCAATGGGGACTAGATCCAGATACGCAGTATTTT.

This clone was seen at least ten times. The chain is built from TRBV3-1 (or the pseudogene TRBV3-2) and TRBJ2-7; D is possibly TRBD1 (6 bases). Trimming removed 3 bases from V and 4 bases from J, with 7 bases in between. Per germline, CDR1 LGHDT and CDR2 YNNKEL (reference sequence). The CDR3 is 12 residues long. The CDR3 nucleotides are TGTGCCAGCAGCCACGGACAGTACGAGCAGTACTTC. Residues: CASSHGQYEQYF.

The chain uses TRBV5-5 and TRBJ2-1; weak D call: TRBD1 (6 bases). Trimming cost V 0 bases and J 0 bases, with 19 bases left between them. CDR3 length: 19 residues. From germline, CDR1 is SGHKS and CDR2 YYEKEE (reference sequence). As DNA, the CDR3 is TGTGCCAGCAGCTTGGGGCCTTTAGGGCTAGGGGGCTCCTACAATGAGCAGTTCTTC. It specifies CASSLGPLGLGGSYNEQFF.

This chain links TRBV27 with TRBJ2-2; D not certain. The CDR3 length is 12 residues. V lost 4 bases to trimming and J lost 11 bases, with 11 bases between them. Germline CDR1 MNHEY, CDR2 SMNVEV (reference sequence). Written as DNA, the CDR3 is TGTGCCAGCAGTTGGCCATACCCCGAGCTGTTTTTT. This encodes CASSWPYPELFF.

The V call is TRBV18, the J call TRBJ2-3, with 7 positions matching TRBD2. This CDR3 has 14 amino acids. The germline V gene encodes CDR1 KGHSH and CDR2 LQKENI. V lost 5 bases, J lost 8 bases, and 10 bases stayed unmatched. In DNA, the CDR3 is TGTGCCAGCTCATATCGCCTAGCGGATGGTACGCAGTATTTT. Protein product: CASSYRLADGTQYF.

V is TRBV7-2 and J is TRBJ1-5; D is ambiguous. V lost 1 base to trimming and J lost 5 bases, with 12 bases between them. The CDR3 length is 15 residues. Germline CDR1 is SGHTA and CDR2 is FQGNSA. In nucleotides, the CDR3 is TGTGCCAGCAGCTTAGTGGTGTCACAAGATCAGCCCCAGCATTTT. Its protein is CASSLVVSQDQPQHF.

This clone was observed a few times. The chain uses TRBV19 and TRBJ1-4; 10 nucleotides match TRBD1. V was clipped by 5 bases and J by 7 bases; unmatched bases: 7. CDR3 length: 15 residues. The germline gives CDR1 LNHDA, CDR2 SQIVND (reference sequence). The chain's CDR3 is CASSPRTGGIEKLFF. The CDR3 DNA reads as TGTGCCAGTAGTCCCCGGACAGGGGGGATTGAAAAACTGTTTTTT.

This clone was detected a few times. This chain connects TRBV5-5 to TRBJ1-1, with D possibly being TRBD1 (6 bases). Germline V gene sequence: CDR1 SGHKS, CDR2 YYEKEE (reference sequence). V lost 3 bases and J lost 7, with 19 bases in between. This CDR3 has 15 residues. The CDR3 sequence is CASSCPRGFCLEAFF. The CDR3 DNA sequence: TGTGCCAGCAGCTGCCCCAGGGGATTTTGCCTTGAAGCTTTCTTT.

This chain uses TRBV5-3 with TRBJ2-3; 8 bases align to TRBD2. TRBV5-3 is reported as an ORF; its role is uncertain. The CDR3 totals 15 residues. Trimming at V came to 2 bases and at J to 0 bases, leaving 2 bases not matched to a gene. The CDR3 loop is CARSFRLASTDTQYF. CDR3 sequence (DNA): TGTGCCAGAAGCTTTCGACTAGCGAGCACAGATACGCAGTATTTT.

This clone was detected once. This chain links TRBV3-1 (or the pseudogene TRBV3-2) with TRBJ1-2; a weak D match, TRBD1 (5 bases). The CDR3 has 13 amino acids. Trimming left V 3 bases short and J 4 bases short, with 9 bases between. The germline V gene encodes CDR1 LGHDT and CDR2 YNNKEL (reference sequence). The CDR3 DNA reads TGTGCCAGCAGCCAGGGGCGGCTCTATGGCTACACCTTC. Translated: CASSQGRLYGYTF.

The chain links TRBV2 to TRBJ2-1; D possibly corresponds to TRBD2 (7 bases). Germline CDR1 and CDR2: SNHLY and FYNNEI. CDR3 length equals 15 residues. Trimming cost V 2 bases and J 5 bases, with 13 bases left between them. CDR3 DNA sequence: TGTGCCAGCAGTGAACGGGGGGCGAAACACAATGAGCAGTTCTTC. Amino acid sequence: CASSERGAKHNEQFF.

The chain has TRBV4-1 and TRBJ2-5; D unresolved. V gave up 0 bases and J gave up 2 bases, with 4 bases separating them. The CDR3 sequence is 13 residues long. In germline, CDR1 is MGHRA, CDR2 YSYEKL. The CDR3 spells CASSQDPQETQYF. For the CDR3, the DNA is TGCGCCAGCAGCCAAGACCCACAAGAGACCCAGTACTTC.

V usage is TRBV27 and J usage is TRBJ2-7; D uncertain. The germline V and J ends were trimmed by 0 bases and 10 bases, with 19 bases remaining between them. The CDR3 spans 15 residues. Germline-derived CDR1 and CDR2 are MNHEY and SMNVEV (reference sequence). The CDR3 coding sequence is TGTGCCAGCAGTTTATCGGAGCAACGTGTATGGCCACAGTACTTC. Translating it yields CASSLSEQRVWPQYF.

The V call is TRBV5-5, the J call TRBJ1-6, with 8 bases that match TRBD1. This CDR3 comprises 14 residues. Germline V gene data show CDR1 as SGHKS and CDR2 as YYEKEE (reference sequence). Trimming took 0 bases from V and 10 from J; bases not matched to a gene: 3. This chain's CDR3 is CASSLGTGLSPLHF. Written as DNA, the CDR3 is TGTGCCAGCAGCTTGGGGACAGGGTTGTCACCCCTCCACTTT.

This chain joins TRBV7-8 and TRBJ1-3; tentatively, D is TRBD1 (5 bases). Germline V gives CDR1 SGHVS, CDR2 FQNEAQ. This CDR3 spans 16 amino acids. The V end lost 3 bases, the J end lost 2 bases, and 14 bases lay between the germline ends. CDR3 amino acids: CASSLARGTAGNTIYF. In DNA, the CDR3 is TGTGCCAGCAGCTTGGCCCGGGGGACGGCTGGAAACACCATATATTTT. Drawing the rest from reference TRBV7-8 and TRBJ1-3, the complete variable domain is GAGVSQSPRYKVAKRGQDVALRCDPISGHVSLFWYQQALGQGPEFLTYFQNEAQLDKSGLPSDRFFAERPEGSVSTLKIQRTQQEDSAVYLCASSLARGTAGNTIYFGEGSWLTVV.

J is TRBJ1-3 and V is TRBV9; 9 nucleotides agree with TRBD1. J lost 3 bases, V lost 2 bases, and 6 bases had no gene match. CDR3 size: 16 residues. The germline V gene encodes CDR1 SGDLS and CDR2 YYNGEE. The CDR3 DNA sequence: TGTGCCAGCAGCGTGCGGACAGGGGCCGATGGAAACACCATATATTTT. Its translation is CASSVRTGADGNTIYF.

V usage is TRBV9 and J usage is TRBJ2-2; a weak D match, TRBD2 (5 bases). Germline CDR1 is SGDLS and CDR2 is YYNGEE. The CDR3 extends over 16 amino acids. The V end was cut by 6 bases, the J end by 1 base, with 16 bases between. CDR3 protein: CASNVGLAQNTGELFF. In DNA, the CDR3 is TGTGCCAGCAACGTCGGGCTAGCCCAGAACACCGGGGAGCTGTTTTTT.

The chain is built from TRBV14 and TRBJ1-4; D gene ambiguous. This CDR3 has 17 amino acids. V was trimmed by 3 bases and J by 0 bases, leaving 14 bases between them. Germline V gene lookup returns CDR1 SGHDN and CDR2 FVKESK. Written as DNA, the CDR3 is TGTGCCAGCAGCCACGGCAGAGCCACTACAACTAATGAAAAACTGTTTTTT. Translated: CASSHGRATTTNEKLFF.

The rearrangement links TRBV12-5 to TRBJ1-1; D is undetermined. Germline V gene data show CDR1 as LGHNT and CDR2 as FRNRAP. Between the trimmed V and J ends, which lost 1 base and 8 bases, there was a span of 8 bases. This CDR3 has 12 amino acids. CDR3 protein: CASGLGQSEAFF. CDR3 bases: TGTGCTAGTGGTTTGGGACAATCGGAAGCTTTCTTT.

This rearrangement joins TRBV2 to TRBJ2-1; 9 nucleotides line up with TRBD1. The trim removed 7 bases at V and 0 bases at J, leaving 7 bases unmatched. This CDR3 has 16 amino acids. CDR1 and CDR2 (germline): SNHLY, FYNNEI. CDR3 sequence: CASIHTGQGSYNEQFF. The CDR3 DNA sequence: TGTGCCAGCATACATACGGGACAGGGCTCCTACAATGAGCAGTTCTTC.

This rearrangement joins TRBV7-3 to TRBJ1-6; 7 bases are shared with TRBD1. Germline V lookup: CDR1 SGHTA, CDR2 FQGTGA. The V and J ends lost 2 bases and 7 bases, in that order; junction bases with no gene match: 5. CDR3 size: 15 residues. CDR3 nucleotides: TGTGCCAGCAGCTTAGGGGGACAGACCAATTCACCCCTCCACTTT. Amino acid sequence: CASSLGGQTNSPLHF.

The rearrangement uses TRBV7-3 and TRBJ1-3; D might be TRBD1 (5 bases). The CDR3 length is 17 residues. The germline V and J ends were trimmed by 5 bases and 0 bases, with 17 bases remaining between them. Germline loops: CDR1 SGHTA, CDR2 FQGTGA. The DNA for the CDR3 is TGTGCCAGCAGCCCGATCGGTAGGGGTAGCTCTGGAAACACCATATATTTT. Translation gives CASSPIGRGSSGNTIYF.

This clone was seen just once. V is TRBV19 and J is TRBJ1-6; D is perhaps TRBD1 (6 bases). The V gene's germline CDR1 is LNHDA and CDR2 SQIVND (reference sequence). The CDR3 spans 13 residues. The CDR3 coding sequence is TGTGCTTCAAACAGGGACTATAATTCACCCCTCCACTTT. Its protein is CASNRDYNSPLHF.

This clone was detected only once. This rearrangement joins TRBV11-3 to TRBJ2-2, with 7 positions matching TRBD1. V gave up 2 bases and J gave up 0 bases; unmatched junction bases: 9. CDR1 SGHNT and CDR2 YENEEA come from the germline V gene. The CDR3 is made up of 18 amino acids. The DNA for the CDR3 is TGTGCCAGCAGCTTAAAATCGTACAGGGGCGCGAACACCGGGGAGCTGTTTTTT. Translating gives CASSLKSYRGANTGELFF.